These 5 T cell receptor beta chains came from one sample sequenced in a study of cytomegalovirus exposure and HLA in healthy donors. The method was immunoSEQ multiplex PCR; TCRdb's version includes in-frame clones alone and lacks a portion of them. The sample has a few hundred thousand clones, over 70% seen once. What was sequenced was PBMCs. These receptors were obtained from a young woman in good health and CMV-seropositive.

This chain joins TRBV5-1 and TRBJ2-1, with 9 positions matching TRBD2. J gave up 1 base and V 4 bases, and 18 bases lay outside the gene matches. Germline lookup yields CDR1 SGHRS and CDR2 YFSETQ. There are 20 residues in the CDR3. CDR3 amino acids: CASSVKTGTSLGASYNEQFF. In nucleotides, the CDR3 is TGCGCCAGCAGCGTAAAGACCGGGACTAGCTTAGGTGCGTCCTACAATGAGCAGTTCTTC.

The chain links TRBV10-1 to TRBJ2-7; TRBD1 matches 7 bases. This CDR3 contains 13 residues. The junction had 7 bases not matched to a gene; V was cut back by 6 bases and J by 5 bases. CDR1 WNHNN and CDR2 SYGVQD come from the germline V gene (reference sequence). The CDR3 spells CASSSTGDDEQYF. The CDR3 DNA follows: TGCGCCAGCAGCTCCACAGGGGACGACGAGCAGTACTTC.

The CDR3 reads CASSLKGSRGYTF. The CDR3 DNA reads as TGTGCCAGCAGCTTGAAGGGATCACGGGGCTACACCTTC. V gene TRBV11-3 combines with J gene TRBJ1-2, with no clear D. Germline values: CDR1 SGHNT, CDR2 YENEEA. The germline V and J ends were trimmed by 3 bases and 8 bases, with 13 bases remaining between them. The CDR3 extends over 13 amino acids. The full variable domain, completed using reference TRBV11-3 and TRBJ1-2, is EAGVVQSPRYKIIEKKQPVAFWCNPISGHNTLYWYLQNLGQGPELLIRYENEEAVDDSQLPKDRFSAERLKGVDSTLKIQPAELGDSAVYLCASSLKGSRGYTFGSGTRLTVV.

The rearrangement uses TRBV19 and TRBJ1-2; D not certain. CDR3 length equals 12 residues. V lost 11 bases and J 7 bases, leaving 17 bases between the germline ends. CDR1 and CDR2 (germline): LNHDA, SQIVND (reference sequence). CDR3 DNA sequence: TGTGCCCTACGCGGGCAGGTCGGTGGCTACACCTTC. It is translated as CALRGQVGGYTF.

CDR3 amino acids: CASSLFYGQRTEAFF. In nucleotides, the CDR3 is TGTGCCAGCAGTTTGTTTTATGGACAGCGCACTGAAGCTTTCTTT. The chain links TRBV28 to TRBJ1-1, with D possibly TRBD1 on 6 matching bases. The V end was cut by 3 bases, the J end by 4 bases, with 15 bases between. The CDR3 spans 15 residues. Germline V gene sequence: CDR1 MDHEN, CDR2 SYDVKM.